The 5 T cell receptor beta chains listed next were all sequenced from one sample in a study of cytomegalovirus exposure and HLA in healthy donors. The PCR was carried out with 60 Vbeta primers and 13 Jbeta primers. The method was immunoSEQ multiplex PCR; TCRdb's version includes in-frame clones alone and lacks a portion of them. The sample carries 66,000 or so clones, around 92% recorded once. The material sequenced was PBMCs. These receptors were collected from a man under 40 in good health and CMV-seropositive.

On this clone: Given the absence of the conserved phenylalanine or tryptophan at the CDR3 end, a read error is likely. The chain couples TRBV14 to TRBJ2-2; possible D gene TRBD2, 5 bases. This CDR3 comprises 18 residues. V lost 1 base to trimming and J lost 5 bases, with 20 bases between them. Germline assignment: CDR1 SGHDN and CDR2 FVKESK. The CDR3 DNA sequence: TGTGCCAGCAGCCAAGGTATCGGGGTCCAGCACCAAACCGGGGAGCTGTTTTTG. This sequence encodes CASSQGIGVQHQTGELFL.

V gene TRBV9 combines with J gene TRBJ1-1; 8 bases agree with TRBD1. After removal of 0 bases from V and 7 bases from J, the junction contained 8 bases not matched to a gene. This CDR3 comprises 15 residues. Germline V CDR1 and CDR2: SGDLS, YYNGEE. CDR3 in amino acids: CASSVVRTGRIEAFF. Here the CDR3 DNA reads TGTGCCAGCAGCGTAGTAAGGACAGGGAGGATTGAAGCTTTCTTT.

The chain couples TRBV6-5 to TRBJ2-7; 8 bases are shared with TRBD1. Germline CDR1 MNHEY, CDR2 SVGAGI. This CDR3 comprises 12 residues. The V segment lost 5 bases and the J segment 5 bases; nucleotides outside the gene matches: 2. In DNA form, the CDR3 reads TGTGCCAGCAGTCCAGGGGGCCACGAGCAGTACTTC. It translates to CASSPGGHEQYF.

V usage is TRBV18 and J usage is TRBJ2-3; tentatively, D is TRBD1 (6 bases). This CDR3 is 16 amino acids long. The V and J ends lost 3 bases and 0 bases respectively, with 13 bases between them. Germline V gives CDR1 KGHSH, CDR2 LQKENI. CDR3 amino acids: CASSPTGTSSTDTQYF. DNA for the CDR3: TGTGCCAGCTCACCTACCGGGACATCTAGCACAGATACGCAGTATTTT.

This clone has only one observation. In the same sample, other DNA sequences code for this CDR3. The chain is built from TRBV4-1 and TRBJ2-7; 9 nucleotides match TRBD1. V dropped 3 bases and J dropped 2; count of bases not matched to a gene: 11. The CDR3 has 17 amino acids. Germline V gene data show CDR1 as MGHRA and CDR2 as YSYEKL. The CDR3 loop is CASSQVTPGQGAYEQYF. CDR3 nucleotide sequence: TGCGCCAGCAGCCAGGTCACACCGGGACAGGGCGCCTACGAGCAGTACTTC.